These 19 T cell receptor beta chains were all obtained from the same sample, sequenced in a study of T cells in Graves' hyperthyroidism and ophthalmopathy. It was RNA transcripts that yielded the amplified TCR beta CDR3 regions. HTBI primers drove first-round RT-PCR of the TCR CDR3. TCRdb redid the calling of the multiplex PCR reads with MiXCR, one entry per CDR3 protein. The table lists approximately 690,000 distinct CDR3 sequences, around 20% of them singletons. Input material: blood. These receptors were taken from a man aged 25-40 years with Graves' ophthalmopathy.

The chain joins TRBV3-1 to TRBJ2-3; 7 bases agree with TRBD2. Germline assignment: CDR1 LGHDT and CDR2 YNNKEL (reference sequence). The trim removed 1 base at V and 1 base at J, leaving 23 bases unmatched. There are 22 residues in the CDR3. CDR3 region: CASSQVGLNEKRTKSRTDTQYF. The CDR3 DNA follows: TGTGCCAGCAGCCAAGTGGGACTAAACGAAAAGCGCACGAAGTCCCGCACAGATACGCAGTATTTT.

This clonotype was detected many times. This chain connects TRBV12-3 or TRBV12-4 to TRBJ2-1; D may be TRBD2 (5 bases). This CDR3 region has 12 residues. Trimming shortened V by 4 bases and J by 9 bases, and 10 bases separated the two germline ends. CDR3 in DNA: TGTGCCAGCAGTTCCGTAGGAGGTGAGCAGTTCTTC. This translates into CASSSVGGEQFF.

The V call is TRBV30, the J call TRBJ2-3, with 7 positions matching TRBD2. V lost 1 base to trimming and J lost 2 bases; unmatched junction nucleotides: 9. The CDR3 has 16 residues. In germline, CDR1 is GTSNPN, CDR2 SVGIG (reference sequence). The CDR3, as DNA: TGTGCCTGGAGTGGTACAGGTCTAGCGGCCACAGATACGCAGTATTTT. Protein: CAWSGTGLAATDTQYF.

The CDR3 sequence is CSATGAKGKTQYF. The CDR3 bases are TGCAGTGCCACGGGGGCCAAGGGAAAGACCCAGTACTTC. This chain connects TRBV20-1 to TRBJ2-5; D is perhaps TRBD1 or TRBD2 (6 bases each). The CDR3 loop spans 13 amino acids. Trimming pared 6 bases from V and 6 bases from J, leaving 17 bases between. CDR1 is DFQATT, CDR2 SNEGSKA, per germline (reference sequence).

This CDR3 is CASSAPDGPQHF. In nucleotides, the CDR3 is TGTGCCAGCAGCGCGCCTGACGGGCCCCAGCATTTT. This sequence joins TRBV9 and TRBJ1-5; D remains unclear. Trimming pared 3 bases from V and 9 bases from J, leaving 10 bases between. Germline-derived CDR1 and CDR2 are SGDLS and YYNGEE. CDR3 length: 12 amino acids.

V is TRBV11-1 and J is TRBJ2-3; D not resolved. V was trimmed by 5 bases and J by 2 bases, leaving 14 bases between them. CDR1 and CDR2 from the germline V gene are SGHAT and FQDESV (reference sequence). The CDR3 loop spans 15 amino acids. For the CDR3, the DNA is TGTGCCAGCAGCCGCCGAAACGGGTACACAGATACGCAGTATTTT. It encodes CASSRRNGYTDTQYF.

This clonotype was recorded many times. This chain joins TRBV5-1 and TRBJ2-7, with 10 bases matching TRBD1. The CDR3 extends over 16 amino acids. With 3 bases clipped from V and 5 bases from J, the junction kept 11 bases outside the gene matches. CDR1 is SGHRS and CDR2 is YFSETQ in the germline V gene. The CDR3 sequence is CASSSATGTGAHEQYF. As DNA, the CDR3 is TGCGCCAGCAGCTCAGCCACCGGGACAGGGGCCCACGAGCAGTACTTC.

V and J are TRBV24-1 and TRBJ2-7; 7 positions match TRBD1. The length of the CDR3 is 15 residues. The V gene's germline CDR1 is KGHDR and CDR2 SFDVKD. V lost 0 bases, J lost 3 bases, and 4 bases stayed unmatched. Here the CDR3 DNA reads TGTGCCACCAGTGATTTGGGACAGGAATACTACGAGCAGTACTTC. It is translated as CATSDLGQEYYEQYF.

This sequence joins TRBV19 and TRBJ2-4; either TRBD1 or TRBD2 may fit D (5 bases each). This CDR3 is 14 amino acids long. V was cut by 6 bases and J by 1 base, with 10 bases left in between. Germline V CDR1 and CDR2: LNHDA, SQIVND (reference sequence). CDR3 residues: CASSTGAAKNIQYF. In DNA form, the CDR3 reads TGTGCCAGTAGCACCGGGGCTGCCAAAAACATTCAGTACTTC.

In this sample, this clonotype turned up many times. The chain is built from TRBV11-1 and TRBJ2-1; a possible D gene is TRBD1 (5 bases). V lost 1 base and J 0 bases, leaving 13 bases between the germline ends. The germline V gene has CDR1 SGHAT and CDR2 FQDESV (reference sequence). The CDR3 length is 17 residues. The CDR3 bases are TGTGCCAGCAGCTTAGGGACATTCCCGAGCTCCTACAATGAGCAGTTCTTC. This codes for CASSLGTFPSSYNEQFF.

This rearrangement joins TRBV6-5 to TRBJ2-7; D unclear. The CDR3 is 16 residues long. V dropped 2 bases and J dropped 6 bases, with 20 bases sitting between them. Germline V gene lookup returns CDR1 MNHEY and CDR2 SVGAGI. CDR3 nucleotides: TGTGCCAGCAGTTACGGCGCAAGTTCTATGTCGGGCGAGCAGTACTTC. As protein: CASSYGASSMSGEQYF.

This clonotype occurred many times. V gene TRBV30 combines with J gene TRBJ1-1; D gene ambiguous. CDR1 is GTSNPN and CDR2 is SVGIG in the germline V gene (reference sequence). The CDR3 consists of 14 residues. V gave up 0 bases and J gave up 0 bases, with 8 bases separating them. The CDR3 is CAWSVGPLNTEAFF. The CDR3 DNA follows: TGTGCCTGGAGTGTTGGCCCCTTGAACACTGAAGCTTTCTTT. Using reference TRBV30 and TRBJ1-1 for the parts outside the CDR3, the full variable domain is SQTIHQWPATLVQPVGSPLSLECTVEGTSNPNLYWYRQAAGRGLQLLFYSVGIGQISSEVPQNLSASRPQDRQFILSSKKLLLSDSGFYLCAWSVGPLNTEAFFGQGTRLTVV.

The chain is built from TRBV7-8 and TRBJ1-1; no reliable D call. V dropped 1 base and J dropped 0 bases, with 9 bases sitting between them. Germline values: CDR1 SGHVS, CDR2 FQNEAQ. CDR3 length: 15 amino acids. The CDR3 DNA reads as TGTGCCAGCAGCTTAGGGGCAACGTTGAACACTGAAGCTTTCTTT. Translation: CASSLGATLNTEAFF.

This clonotype was counted many times. This chain links TRBV27 with TRBJ1-2, with 7 bases matching TRBD1. The CDR3 length is 16 residues. V was clipped by 0 bases and J by 8 bases; unmatched bases: 12. Per the germline V gene, CDR1 is MNHEY and CDR2 is SMNVEV (reference sequence). CDR3 sequence (DNA): TGTGCCAGCAGTTTATCCCCGACAGGGAGGTCTGTGGGCTACACCTTC. Protein product: CASSLSPTGRSVGYTF.

Regarding this clonotype: A read error may explain this, as a much larger clone is one base away. J is TRBJ1-2 and V is TRBV30; 8 nucleotides match TRBD1. The length of the CDR3 is 18 residues. The germline gives CDR1 GTSNPN, CDR2 SVGIG (reference sequence). The CDR3 nucleotides are TGTGCCTGGATAACGCAGCGGGACAGGATTAATTCTAACCATGGCTACACCTTC. Its translation: CAWITQRDRINSNHGYTF.

This clonotype appeared a few times. V gene TRBV7-2 combines with J gene TRBJ1-2, with TRBD1 identical over 11 bases. This CDR3 has 16 amino acids. Germline V CDR1 and CDR2: SGHTA, FQGNSA. Germline trimming cut 6 bases from V and 7 bases from J; bases unmatched to any gene: 13. CDR3 nucleotides: TGTGCCAGCAGTCCCGGGGGGACAGGGGGTCGTGGTGGCTACACCTTC. Its translation is CASSPGGTGGRGGYTF.

V is TRBV5-5 and J is TRBJ1-1; no definite D call. The CDR3 has 15 amino acids. V was clipped by 4 bases and J by 0 bases, with 13 bases between them. Looked up from germline, CDR1 is SGHKS and CDR2 is YYEKEE (reference sequence). The CDR3 bases are TGTGCCAGCAGCCCCGACGTACAACTGAACACTGAAGCTTTCTTT. It specifies CASSPDVQLNTEAFF.

There are many counts of this clonotype. The chain joins TRBV20-1 to TRBJ2-3, with D possibly being TRBD2 (6 bases). This CDR3 region has 13 residues. V dropped 5 bases and J dropped 0 bases, with 9 bases sitting between them. Germline-derived CDR1 and CDR2 are DFQATT and SNEGSKA (reference sequence). CDR3 residues: CSAPGTSTDTQYF. The DNA of the CDR3 is TGCAGTGCTCCTGGGACTAGCACAGATACGCAGTATTTT.

In this sample, this clonotype turned up a few times. The V call is TRBV7-2, the J call TRBJ2-1; no definite D call. CDR3 length: 14 residues. CDR1 SGHTA and CDR2 FQGNSA come from the germline V gene. V was trimmed by 1 base and J by 10 bases, leaving 14 bases between them. The CDR3 DNA is TGTGCCAGCAGCTTAGAGGCTAGTGGTAGGGAGCAGTTCTTC. Its translation: CASSLEASGREQFF. The full variable domain, rest sourced from reference TRBV7-2 and TRBJ2-1, is GAGVSQSPSNKVTEKGKDVELRCDPISGHTALYWYRQSLGQGLEFLIYFQGNSAPDKSGLPSDRFSAERTGGSVSTLTIQRTQQEDSAVYLCASSLEASGREQFFGPGTRLTVL.